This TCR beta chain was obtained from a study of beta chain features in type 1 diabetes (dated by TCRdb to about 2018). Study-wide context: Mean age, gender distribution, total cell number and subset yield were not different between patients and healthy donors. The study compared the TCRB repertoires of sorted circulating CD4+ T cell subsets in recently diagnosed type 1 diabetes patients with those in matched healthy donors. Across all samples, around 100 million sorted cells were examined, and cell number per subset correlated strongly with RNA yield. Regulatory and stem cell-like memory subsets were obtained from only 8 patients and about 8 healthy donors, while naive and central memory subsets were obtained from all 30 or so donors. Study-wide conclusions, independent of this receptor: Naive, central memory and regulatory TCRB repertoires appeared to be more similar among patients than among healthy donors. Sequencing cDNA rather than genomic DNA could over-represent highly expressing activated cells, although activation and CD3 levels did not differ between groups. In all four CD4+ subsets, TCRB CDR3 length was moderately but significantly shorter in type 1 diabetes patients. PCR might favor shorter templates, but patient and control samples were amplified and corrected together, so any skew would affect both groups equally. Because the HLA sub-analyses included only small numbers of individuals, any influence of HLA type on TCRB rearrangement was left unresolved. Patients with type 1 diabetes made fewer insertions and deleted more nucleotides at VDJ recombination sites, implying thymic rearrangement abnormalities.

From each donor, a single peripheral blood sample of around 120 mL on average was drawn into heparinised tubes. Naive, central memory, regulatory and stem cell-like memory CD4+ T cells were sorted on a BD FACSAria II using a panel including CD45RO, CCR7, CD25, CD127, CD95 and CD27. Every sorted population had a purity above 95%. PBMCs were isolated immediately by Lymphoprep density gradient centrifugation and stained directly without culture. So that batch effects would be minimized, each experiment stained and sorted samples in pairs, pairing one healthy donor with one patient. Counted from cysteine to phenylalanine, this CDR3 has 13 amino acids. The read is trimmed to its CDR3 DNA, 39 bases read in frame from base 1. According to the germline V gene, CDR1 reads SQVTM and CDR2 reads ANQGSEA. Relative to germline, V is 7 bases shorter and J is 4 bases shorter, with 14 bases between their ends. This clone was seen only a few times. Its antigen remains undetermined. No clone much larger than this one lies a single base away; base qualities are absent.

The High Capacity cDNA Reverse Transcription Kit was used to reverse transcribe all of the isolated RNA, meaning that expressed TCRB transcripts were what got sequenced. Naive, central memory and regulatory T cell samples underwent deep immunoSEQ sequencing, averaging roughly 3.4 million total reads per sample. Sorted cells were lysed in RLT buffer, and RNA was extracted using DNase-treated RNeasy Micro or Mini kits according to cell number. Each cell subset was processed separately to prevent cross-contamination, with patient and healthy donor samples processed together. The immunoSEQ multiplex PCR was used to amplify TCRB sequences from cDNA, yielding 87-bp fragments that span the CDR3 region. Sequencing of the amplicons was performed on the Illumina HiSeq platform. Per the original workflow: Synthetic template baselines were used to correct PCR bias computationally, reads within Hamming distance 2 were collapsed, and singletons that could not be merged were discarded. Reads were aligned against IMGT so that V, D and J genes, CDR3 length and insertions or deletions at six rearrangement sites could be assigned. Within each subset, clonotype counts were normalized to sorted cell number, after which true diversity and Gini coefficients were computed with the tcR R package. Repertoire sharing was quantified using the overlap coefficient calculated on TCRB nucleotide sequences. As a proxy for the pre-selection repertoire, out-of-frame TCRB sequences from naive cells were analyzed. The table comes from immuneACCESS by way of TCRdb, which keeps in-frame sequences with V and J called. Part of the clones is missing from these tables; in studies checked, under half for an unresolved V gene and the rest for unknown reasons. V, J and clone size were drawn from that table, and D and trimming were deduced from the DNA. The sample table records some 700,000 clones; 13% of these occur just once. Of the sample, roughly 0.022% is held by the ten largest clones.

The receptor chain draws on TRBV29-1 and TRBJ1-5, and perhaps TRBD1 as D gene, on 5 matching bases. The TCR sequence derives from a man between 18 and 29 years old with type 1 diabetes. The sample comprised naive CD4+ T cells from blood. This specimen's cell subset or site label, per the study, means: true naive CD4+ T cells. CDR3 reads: CSAGGPGNQPQHF. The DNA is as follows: TGCAGCGCCGGAGGTCCAGGGAATCAGCCCCAGCATTTT. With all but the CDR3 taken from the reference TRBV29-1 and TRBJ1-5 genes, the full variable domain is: SAVISQKPSRDICQRGTSLTIQCQVDSQVTMMFWYRQQPGQSLTLIATANQGSEATYESGFVIDKFPISRPNLTFSTLTVSNMSPEDSSIYLCSAGGPGNQPQHFGDGTRLSIL.